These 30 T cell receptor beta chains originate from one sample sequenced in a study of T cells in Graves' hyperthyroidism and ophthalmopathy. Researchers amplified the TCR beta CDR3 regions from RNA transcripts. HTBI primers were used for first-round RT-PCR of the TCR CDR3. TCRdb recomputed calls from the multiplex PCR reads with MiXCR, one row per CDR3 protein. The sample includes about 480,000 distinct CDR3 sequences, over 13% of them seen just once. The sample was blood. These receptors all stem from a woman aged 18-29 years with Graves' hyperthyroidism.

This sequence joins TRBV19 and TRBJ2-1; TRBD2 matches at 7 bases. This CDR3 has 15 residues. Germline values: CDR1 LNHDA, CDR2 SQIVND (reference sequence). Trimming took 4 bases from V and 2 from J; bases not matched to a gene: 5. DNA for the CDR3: TGTGCCAGTAGTAGAGCGGGACTGACCTACAATGAGCAGTTCTTC. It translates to CASSRAGLTYNEQFF.

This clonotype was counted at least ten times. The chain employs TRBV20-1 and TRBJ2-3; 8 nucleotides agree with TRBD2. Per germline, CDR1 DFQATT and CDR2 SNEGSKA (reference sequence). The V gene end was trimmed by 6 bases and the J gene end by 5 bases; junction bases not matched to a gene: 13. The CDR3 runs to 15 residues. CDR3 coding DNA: TGCAGTGCCCTGGGACTAGGGGGTGTGGGAGATACGCAGTATTTT. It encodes CSALGLGGVGDTQYF.

The CDR3 sequence: CASSLRKAITGTPSEQYF. CDR3 nucleotides: TGCGCCAGCAGCCTCCGGAAGGCTATCACCGGGACACCCTCCGAGCAGTACTTC. The chain has TRBV4-1 and TRBJ2-7; D is possibly TRBD1 (6 bases). Trimming took 4 bases from V and 6 from J, leaving 28 bases between them. The CDR3 extends over 18 amino acids. Germline V gene data show CDR1 as MGHRA and CDR2 as YSYEKL.

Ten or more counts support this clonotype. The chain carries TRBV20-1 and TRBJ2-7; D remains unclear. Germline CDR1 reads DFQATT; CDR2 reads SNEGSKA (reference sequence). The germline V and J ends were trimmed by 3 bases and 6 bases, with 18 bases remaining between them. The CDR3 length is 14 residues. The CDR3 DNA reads TGCAGTGCTAGTGTCCGGGTCAATTTAGGCGAGCAGTACTTC. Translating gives CSASVRVNLGEQYF.

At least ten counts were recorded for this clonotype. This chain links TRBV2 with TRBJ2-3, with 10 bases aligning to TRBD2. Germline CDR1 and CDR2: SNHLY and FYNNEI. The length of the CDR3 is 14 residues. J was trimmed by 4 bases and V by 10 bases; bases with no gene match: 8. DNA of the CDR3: TGTGCCACAGCAGCTAGCGGGAGATCAGATACGCAGTATTTT. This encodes CATAASGRSDTQYF.

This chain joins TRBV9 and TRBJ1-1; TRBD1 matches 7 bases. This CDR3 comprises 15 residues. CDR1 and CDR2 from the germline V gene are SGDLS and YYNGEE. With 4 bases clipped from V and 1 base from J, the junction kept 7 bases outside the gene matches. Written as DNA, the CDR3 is TGTGCCAGCAGCACATCGACAGGGCCGAACACTGAAGCTTTCTTT. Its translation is CASSTSTGPNTEAFF.

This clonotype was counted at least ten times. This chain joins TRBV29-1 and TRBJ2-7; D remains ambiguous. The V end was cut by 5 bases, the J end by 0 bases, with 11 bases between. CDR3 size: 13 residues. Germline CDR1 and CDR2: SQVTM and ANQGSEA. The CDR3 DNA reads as TGCAGCGTTCAAATACTATTCTCCTACGAGCAGTACTTC. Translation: CSVQILFSYEQYF.

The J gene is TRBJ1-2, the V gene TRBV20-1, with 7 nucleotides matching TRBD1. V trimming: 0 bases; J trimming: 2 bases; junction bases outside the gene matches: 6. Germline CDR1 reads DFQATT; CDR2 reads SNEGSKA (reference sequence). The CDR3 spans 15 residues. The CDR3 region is CSARERGRGNYGYTF. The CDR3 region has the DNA TGCAGTGCTAGAGAGCGCGGCAGGGGGAACTATGGCTACACCTTC.

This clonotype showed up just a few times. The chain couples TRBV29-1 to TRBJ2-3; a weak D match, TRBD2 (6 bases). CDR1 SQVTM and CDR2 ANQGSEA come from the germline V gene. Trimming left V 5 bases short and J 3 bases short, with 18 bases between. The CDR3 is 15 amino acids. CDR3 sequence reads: CSVNGGTLLTDTQYF. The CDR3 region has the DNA TGCAGCGTTAATGGAGGGACCCTTTTGACAGATACGCAGTATTTT.

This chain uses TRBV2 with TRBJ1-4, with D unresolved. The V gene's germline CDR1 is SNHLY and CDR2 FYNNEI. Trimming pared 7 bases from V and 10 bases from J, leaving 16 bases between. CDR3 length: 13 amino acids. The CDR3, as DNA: TGTGCCAGCAATCCAACTTTGTCCCGAAAACTGTTTTTT. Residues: CASNPTLSRKLFF.

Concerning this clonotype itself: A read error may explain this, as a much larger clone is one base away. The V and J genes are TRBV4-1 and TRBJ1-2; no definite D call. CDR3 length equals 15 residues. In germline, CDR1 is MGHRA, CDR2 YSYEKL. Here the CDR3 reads CARSQDEELFYGYTF. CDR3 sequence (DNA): TGCGCCAGAAGCCAAGATGAGGAGTTATTCTATGGCTACACCTTC.

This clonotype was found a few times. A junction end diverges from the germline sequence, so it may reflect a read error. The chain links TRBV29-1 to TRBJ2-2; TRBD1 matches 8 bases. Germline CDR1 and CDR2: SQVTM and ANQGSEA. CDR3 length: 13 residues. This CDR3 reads CSFEDRVTGELFF. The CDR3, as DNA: TGCAGCTTTGAGGACAGGGTCACCGGGGAGCTGTTTTTT.

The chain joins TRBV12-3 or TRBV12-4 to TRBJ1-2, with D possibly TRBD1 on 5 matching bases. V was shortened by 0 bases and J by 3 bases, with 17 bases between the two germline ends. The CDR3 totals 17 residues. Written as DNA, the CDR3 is TGTGCCAGCAGTTTAGCAGGGGCACTCGAAGGATACTATGGCTACACCTTC. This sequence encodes CASSLAGALEGYYGYTF.

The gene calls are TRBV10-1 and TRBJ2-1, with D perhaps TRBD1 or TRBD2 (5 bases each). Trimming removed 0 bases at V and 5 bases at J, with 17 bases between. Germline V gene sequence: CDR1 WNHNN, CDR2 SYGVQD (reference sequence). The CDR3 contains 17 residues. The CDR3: CASSESRGQGKNNEQFF. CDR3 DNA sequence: TGCGCCAGCAGTGAGTCGCGAGGGCAGGGAAAAAACAATGAGCAGTTCTTC.

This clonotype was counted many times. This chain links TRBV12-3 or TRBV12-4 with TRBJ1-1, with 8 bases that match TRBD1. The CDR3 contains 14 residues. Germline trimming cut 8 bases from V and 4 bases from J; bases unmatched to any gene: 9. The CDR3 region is CASSPQGAVTEAFF. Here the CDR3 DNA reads TGTGCCAGCTCCCCCCAGGGGGCTGTCACTGAAGCTTTCTTT.

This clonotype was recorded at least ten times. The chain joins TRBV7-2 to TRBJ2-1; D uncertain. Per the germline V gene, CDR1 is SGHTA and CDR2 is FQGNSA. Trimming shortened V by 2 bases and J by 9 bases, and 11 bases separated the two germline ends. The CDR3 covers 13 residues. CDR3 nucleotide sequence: TGTGCCAGCAGCTTAATGAGAAAGGGTGAGCAGTTCTTC. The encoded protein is CASSLMRKGEQFF.

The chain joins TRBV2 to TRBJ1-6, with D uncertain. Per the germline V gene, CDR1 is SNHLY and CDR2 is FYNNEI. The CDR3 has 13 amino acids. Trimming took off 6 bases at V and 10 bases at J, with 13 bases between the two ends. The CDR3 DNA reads TGTGCCAGCAGCCCGGAAATGGAGTCACCCCTCCACTTT. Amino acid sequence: CASSPEMESPLHF.

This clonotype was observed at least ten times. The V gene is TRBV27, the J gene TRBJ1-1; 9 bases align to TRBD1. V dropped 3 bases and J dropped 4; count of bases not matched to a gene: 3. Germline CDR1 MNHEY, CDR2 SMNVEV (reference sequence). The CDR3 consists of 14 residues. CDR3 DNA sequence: TGTGCCAGCAGTTTGACAGGGGGAACCACTGAAGCTTTCTTT. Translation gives CASSLTGGTTEAFF.

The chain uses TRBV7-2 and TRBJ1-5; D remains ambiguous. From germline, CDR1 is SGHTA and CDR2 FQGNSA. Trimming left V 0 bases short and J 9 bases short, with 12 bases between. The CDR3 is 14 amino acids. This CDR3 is CASSLAPGSGPQHF. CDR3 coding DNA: TGTGCCAGCAGCTTAGCGCCCGGTTCGGGGCCCCAGCATTTT.

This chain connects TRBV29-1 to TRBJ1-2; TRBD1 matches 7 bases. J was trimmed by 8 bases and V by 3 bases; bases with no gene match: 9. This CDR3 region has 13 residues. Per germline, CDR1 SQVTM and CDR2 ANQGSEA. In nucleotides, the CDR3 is TGCAGCGTTGACCGGGACAGTACGAAAGGCTACACCTTC. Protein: CSVDRDSTKGYTF.

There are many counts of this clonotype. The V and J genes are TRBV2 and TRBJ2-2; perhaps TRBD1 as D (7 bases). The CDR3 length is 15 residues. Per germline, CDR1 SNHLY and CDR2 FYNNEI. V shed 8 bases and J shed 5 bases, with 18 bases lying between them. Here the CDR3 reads CASHLRQGGTGELFF. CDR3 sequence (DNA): TGTGCCAGCCATCTCCGACAGGGAGGAACCGGGGAGCTGTTTTTT.

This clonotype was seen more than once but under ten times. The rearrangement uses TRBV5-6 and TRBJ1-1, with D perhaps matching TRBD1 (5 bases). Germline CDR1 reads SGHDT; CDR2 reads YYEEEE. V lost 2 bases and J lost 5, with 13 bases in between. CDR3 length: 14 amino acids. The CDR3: CASSLIGGGTEAFF. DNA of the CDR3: TGTGCCAGCAGCTTAATCGGGGGGGGGACTGAAGCTTTCTTT.

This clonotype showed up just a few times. The CDR3 sequence: CASSLGLAEYNEQFF. Here the CDR3 DNA reads TGTGCCAGCAGCTTGGGGCTAGCTGAGTACAATGAGCAGTTCTTC. The chain couples TRBV5-4 to TRBJ2-1; tentatively, D is TRBD2 (5 bases). Germline loops: CDR1 SGHNT, CDR2 YYREEE (reference sequence). V was shortened by 0 bases and J by 4 bases, with 11 bases between the two germline ends. CDR3 length equals 15 residues.

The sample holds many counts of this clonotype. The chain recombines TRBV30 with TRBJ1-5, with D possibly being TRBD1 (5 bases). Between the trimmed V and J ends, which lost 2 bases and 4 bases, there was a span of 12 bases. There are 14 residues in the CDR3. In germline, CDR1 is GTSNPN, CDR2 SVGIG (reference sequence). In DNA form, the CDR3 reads TGTGCCTGGAGTCTTGGGACGACAAATCAGCCCCAGCATTTT. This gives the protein CAWSLGTTNQPQHF.

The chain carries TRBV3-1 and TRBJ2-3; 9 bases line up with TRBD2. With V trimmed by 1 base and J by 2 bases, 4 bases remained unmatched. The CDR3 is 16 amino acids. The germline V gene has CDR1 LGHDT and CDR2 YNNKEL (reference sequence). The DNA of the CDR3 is TGTGCCAGCAGCCAAGGAGCGGGAGGCCTCACAGATACGCAGTATTTT. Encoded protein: CASSQGAGGLTDTQYF.

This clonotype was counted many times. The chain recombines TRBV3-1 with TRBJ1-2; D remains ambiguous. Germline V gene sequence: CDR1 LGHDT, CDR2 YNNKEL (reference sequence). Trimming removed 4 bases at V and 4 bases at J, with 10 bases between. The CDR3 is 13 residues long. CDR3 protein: CASSPMAVYGYTF. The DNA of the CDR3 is TGTGCCAGCAGCCCGATGGCGGTCTATGGCTACACCTTC.

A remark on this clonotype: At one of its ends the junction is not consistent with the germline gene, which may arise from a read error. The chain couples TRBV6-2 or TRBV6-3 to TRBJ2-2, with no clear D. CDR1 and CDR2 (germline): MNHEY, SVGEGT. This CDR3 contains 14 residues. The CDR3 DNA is TGTGGCAGCAGTTATAGGGTCAACACCGGGGAGCTGTTTTTT. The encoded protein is CGSSYRVNTGELFF.

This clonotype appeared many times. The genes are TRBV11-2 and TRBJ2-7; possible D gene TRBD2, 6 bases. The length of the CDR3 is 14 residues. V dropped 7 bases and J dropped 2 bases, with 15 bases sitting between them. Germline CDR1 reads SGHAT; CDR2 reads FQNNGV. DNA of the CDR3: TGTGCCAGCAAACTAGCCGACGTGACCTACGAGCAGTACTTC. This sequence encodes CASKLADVTYEQYF.

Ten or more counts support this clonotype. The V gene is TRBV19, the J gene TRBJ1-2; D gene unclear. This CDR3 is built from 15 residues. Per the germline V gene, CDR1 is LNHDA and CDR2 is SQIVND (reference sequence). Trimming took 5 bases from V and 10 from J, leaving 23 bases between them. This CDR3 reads CASSQETGYYPFYTF. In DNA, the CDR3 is TGTGCCAGTAGTCAAGAGACGGGGTACTATCCCTTCTACACCTTC.

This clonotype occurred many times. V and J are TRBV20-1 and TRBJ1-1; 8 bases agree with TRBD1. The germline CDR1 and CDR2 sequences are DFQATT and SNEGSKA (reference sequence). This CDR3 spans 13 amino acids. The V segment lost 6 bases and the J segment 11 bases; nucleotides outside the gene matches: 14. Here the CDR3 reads CSALQPTGVGAFF. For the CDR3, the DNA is TGCAGTGCCCTACAACCGACAGGGGTCGGGGCTTTCTTT.